Listed below are T cell receptor beta chains from one sample, sequenced in a study of tumor and adjacent non-tumor tissue in lung cancer. Using its own MiXCR run on the multiplex PCR reads, TCRdb lists one record per CDR3 protein. The table shows 80,000 to 100,000 distinct CDR3 sequences, with 80% occurring only once. The sequencing sample was made of distant non-tumor lung tissue. These receptors were obtained from a man aged 55 to 69 with small cell lung cancer. CDR3s include the opening cysteine and the closing phenylalanine or tryptophan. A D gene is named only where the DNA matches it firmly. Size is omitted from some rows. Given values are once, few, many or a class for expanded clones.

clone size: -
D gene: -
V gene: TRBV11-2
J gene: TRBJ2-3
CDR3 protein: CSSSLESTTGVGFTDTQYF
CDR3 DNA: TGTTCCAGCAGCTTAGAGTCAACGACTGGGGTGGGCTTTACAGATACGCAGTATTTT

clone size: once
D gene: -
V gene: TRBV5-6
J gene: TRBJ2-1
CDR3 protein: CASSLGIAVYNEQLF
CDR3 DNA: TGTGCCAGCAGCTTGGGTATAGCGGTGTACAATGAGCAGCTCTTC

clone size: once
D gene: -
V gene: TRBV4-1
J gene: TRBJ1-5
CDR3 protein: CASNQDRGRCNQPKHF
CDR3 DNA: TGCGCCAGCAACCAAGATCGGGGGCGGTGCAATCAGCCCAAGCATTTT

clone size: few
D gene: TRBD1
V gene: TRBV5-1
J gene: TRBJ2-1
CDR3 protein: CAGSKTGTASYNEQFF
CDR3 DNA: TGCGCCGGCAGCAAGACCGGGACAGCCTCCTACAATGAGCAGTTCTTC

clone size: -
D gene: -
V gene: TRBV5-4
J gene: TRBJ2-2
CDR3 protein: CATSSFANTGELFF
CDR3 DNA: TGTGCCACCAGCTCCTTCGCGAACACTGGGGAGCTGTTTTTT

clone size: -
D gene: -
V gene: TRBV4-1
J gene: TRBJ1-1
CDR3 protein: CVSGQVPGCGTEAFF
CDR3 DNA: TGCGTCAGCGGCCAAGTTCCAGGGTGTGGCACTGAAGCTTTCTTT

clone size: -
D gene: -
V gene: TRBV4-2
J gene: TRBJ2-2
CDR3 protein: CASSHLRANTGELLF
CDR3 DNA: TGTGCCAGCAGCCATCTGAGGGCCAACACCGGGGAGCTGCTTTTT

clone size: -
D gene: -
V gene: TRBV29-1
J gene: TRBJ1-3
CDR3 protein: CRVDQRGSTIYF
CDR3 DNA: TGCAGGGTTGATCAGAGGGGAAGCACCATATATTTT

clone size: -
D gene: -
V gene: TRBV11-2
J gene: TRBJ2-2
CDR3 protein: CVSSPRGGLNTEELFF
CDR3 DNA: TGTGTCAGCAGTCCACGGGGCGGGTTGAACACCGAGGAGCTGTTTTTT

clone size: -
D gene: -
V gene: TRBV29-1
J gene: TRBJ2-7
CDR3 protein: CSARDISYDQYF
CDR3 DNA: TGCAGCGCCCGGGACATCTCCTATGACCAGTACTTC

clone size: many
D gene: -
V gene: TRBV6-1
J gene: TRBJ1-5
CDR3 protein: CASSESGDNNQPQHF
CDR3 DNA: TGTGCCAGCAGTGAATCAGGGGACAACAATCAGCCCCAGCATTTT

clone size: -
D gene: -
V gene: TRBV2
J gene: TRBJ2-1
CDR3 protein: CARGYMAEQFF
CDR3 DNA: TGTGCCAGGGGCTACATGGCTGAACAGTTCTTC

clone size: -
D gene: -
V gene: TRBV30
J gene: TRBJ2-7
CDR3 protein: CACQRTSYEQYF
CDR3 DNA: TGTGCCTGTCAGCGGACCTCCTACGAGCAGTACTTC

clone size: -
D gene: -
V gene: TRBV4-1
J gene: TRBJ2-1
CDR3 protein: CASSQDAGRYNEQFF
CDR3 DNA: TGCGCCAGCAGCCAAGATGCGGGGCGATACAATGAGCAGTTTTTC

clone size: many
D gene: -
V gene: TRBV12-3/TRBV12-4
J gene: TRBJ2-1
CDR3 protein: CASSLSLKPRRFF
CDR3 DNA: TGTGCCAGCAGTTTAAGTTTGAAGCCGAGGCGGTTCTTC

clone size: many
D gene: TRBD1
V gene: TRBV6-1
J gene: TRBJ2-7
CDR3 protein: CASSDAPGTATYEQYF
CDR3 DNA: TGTGCCAGCAGTGACGCACCCGGGACAGCTACCTACGAGCAGTACTTC

clone size: -
D gene: -
V gene: TRBV6-5
J gene: TRBJ2-5
CDR3 protein: CARRSAGLGEETQYF
CDR3 DNA: TGTGCCAGGAGGTCCGCGGGACTTGGGGAAGAGACCCAGTATTTC

clone size: -
D gene: TRBD1
V gene: TRBV29-1
J gene: TRBJ2-5
CDR3 protein: CKVRTVTGGGETQYF
CDR3 DNA: TGCAAAGTGAGGACCGTGACAGGGGGCGGTGAGACCCAGTACTTC

clone size: -
D gene: -
V gene: TRBV4-2
J gene: TRBJ2-2
CDR3 protein: CASSQDLRANTLELFF
CDR3 DNA: TGTGCCAGCAGCCAAGATCTCAGGGCGAACACTTTGGAGCTGTTTTTT

clone size: many
D gene: -
V gene: TRBV20-1
J gene: TRBJ2-5
CDR3 protein: CSAREGRTFKETQYF
CDR3 DNA: TGCAGTGCTAGAGAAGGACGAACTTTTAAGGAGACCCAGTACTTC

clone size: -
D gene: -
V gene: TRBV29-1
J gene: TRBJ2-6
CDR3 protein: CSVCENSGANALTF
CDR3 DNA: TGCAGCGTCTGCGAAAACTCTGGGGCCAACGCCCTGACTTTC

clone size: once
D gene: -
V gene: TRBV12-3/TRBV12-4
J gene: TRBJ1-5
CDR3 protein: CTSSVGPLGPQHF
CDR3 DNA: TGTACCAGCAGTGTTGGACCGCTAGGGCCCCAGCACTTT

clone size: -
D gene: -
V gene: TRBV11-2
J gene: TRBJ2-1
CDR3 protein: CASSLVTAQSFYNEQSF
CDR3 DNA: TGTGCCAGCAGCTTAGTGACAGCCCAGAGCTTCTACAATGAACAGTCCTTC

clone size: -
D gene: -
V gene: TRBV12-3/TRBV12-4
J gene: TRBJ1-1
CDR3 protein: CVSSFQGSGTETFF
CDR3 DNA: TGTGTCAGCAGTTTCCAGGGGTCGGGTACTGAAACTTTCTTT

clone size: -
D gene: -
V gene: TRBV24-1
J gene: TRBJ2-1
CDR3 protein: CTTTHGPGGEQFF
CDR3 DNA: TGTACCACCACCCACGGACCAGGCGGTGAGCAGTTCTTC

clone size: -
D gene: TRBD2
V gene: TRBV4-2
J gene: TRBJ2-2
CDR3 protein: CASSQDLRANSGELLF
CDR3 DNA: TGTGCTAGTAGCCAAGATCTGAGGGCCAACAGCGGGGAGCTGCTTTTT

clone size: -
D gene: -
V gene: TRBV5-4
J gene: TRBJ2-7
CDR3 protein: CVSSLNSWDSSYEQYF
CDR3 DNA: TGTGTCAGCAGCTTGAATAGCTGGGATAGCTCCTACGAGCAGTACTTC

clone size: -
D gene: TRBD1
V gene: TRBV11-2
J gene: TRBJ2-7
CDR3 protein: CASSPRGPASVRCF
CDR3 DNA: TGTGCCAGCAGCCCAAGGGGGCCCGCCAGCGTGCGGTGCTTC

clone size: -
D gene: -
V gene: TRBV6-2/TRBV6-3
J gene: TRBJ1-2
CDR3 protein: CDSSPIGVAGYTF
CDR3 DNA: TGTGACAGTAGCCCGATTGGGGTTGCCGGCTACACCTTC

clone size: -
D gene: -
V gene: TRBV4-2
J gene: TRBJ1-1
CDR3 protein: CASSQDLNIEAFF
CDR3 DNA: TGTGCCAGCAGCCAGGACCTGAACATTGAAGCTTTCTTT

clone size: -
D gene: TRBD1
V gene: TRBV12-3/TRBV12-4
J gene: TRBJ1-1
CDR3 protein: CACSYVQGEDTEAFF
CDR3 DNA: TGTGCCTGCAGCTATGTACAGGGGGAAGACACTGAAGCTTTCTTT

clone size: -
D gene: TRBD1
V gene: TRBV7-9
J gene: TRBJ1-2
CDR3 protein: CPSGLANRGSGYTF
CDR3 DNA: TGTCCCAGCGGCTTAGCGAACAGGGGTAGTGGCTACACCTTC

clone size: -
D gene: -
V gene: TRBV5-6
J gene: TRBJ2-5
CDR3 protein: CASSSQETETQCF
CDR3 DNA: TGTGCCAGCAGCTCACAGGAGACAGAGACCCAGTGCTTC

clone size: -
D gene: TRBD1
V gene: TRBV9
J gene: TRBJ2-7
CDR3 protein: CASSVAGTGGLYF
CDR3 DNA: TGTGCCAGCAGCGTAGCCGGGACAGGGGGCCTGTACTTC

clone size: -
D gene: TRBD2
V gene: TRBV20-1
J gene: TRBJ2-3
CDR3 protein: CSASAEWSAGGRESTDTQYF
CDR3 DNA: TGCAGTGCTAGTGCAGAATGGAGCGCGGGAGGGAGGGAAAGCACAGATACGCAGTATTTT

clone size: -
D gene: -
V gene: TRBV6-1
J gene: TRBJ2-1
CDR3 protein: CASSDIQSSYNEQFF
CDR3 DNA: TGTGCCAGCAGTGACATCCAGAGCTCCTACAATGAGCAGTTCTTC

clone size: -
D gene: -
V gene: TRBV12-3/TRBV12-4
J gene: TRBJ1-5
CDR3 protein: CASSDEIGSNRPQHF
CDR3 DNA: TGTGCCAGCAGCGATGAGATCGGTAGCAATCGGCCCCAGCATTTT

clone size: once
D gene: TRBD2
V gene: TRBV10-3
J gene: TRBJ2-1
CDR3 protein: CVVSESGTSGVRALF
CDR3 DNA: TGTGTCGTCAGTGAGTCCGGGACTAGCGGTGTTCGTGCGCTCTTC

clone size: -
D gene: TRBD1
V gene: TRBV4-1
J gene: TRBJ2-3
CDR3 protein: CASSHVGVTGVSNQPQYF
CDR3 DNA: TGCGCCAGCAGCCATGTGGGAGTGACAGGGGTAAGCAATCAGCCCCAGTATTTT

clone size: -
D gene: TRBD1
V gene: TRBV12-3/TRBV12-4
J gene: TRBJ2-2
CDR3 protein: CASGFSGTDTGELLF
CDR3 DNA: TGTGCCAGCGGTTTCTCTGGGACAGACACTGGGGAGCTGTTATTT

clone size: -
D gene: -
V gene: TRBV6-5
J gene: TRBJ2-1
CDR3 protein: CANSYYGGVRNEQFF
CDR3 DNA: TGTGCCAACAGTTACTATGGGGGAGTGCGTAATGAGCAGTTCTTC

clone size: -
D gene: -
V gene: TRBV12-3/TRBV12-4
J gene: TRBJ2-7
CDR3 protein: CTSSSPLGGSHEQYF
CDR3 DNA: TGTACCAGCAGTTCGCCCCTTGGCGGGTCCCACGAGCAGTACTTC

clone size: -
D gene: -
V gene: TRBV12-3/TRBV12-4
J gene: TRBJ2-4
CDR3 protein: CSSLRLAKNIQYF
CDR3 DNA: TGCAGCAGTTTGCGACTAGCCAAAAACATTCAGTACTTC

clone size: -
D gene: -
V gene: TRBV11-3
J gene: TRBJ2-2
CDR3 protein: CTSSLQASNTGELFF
CDR3 DNA: TGTACCAGCAGCTTACAGGCTTCGAACACTGGGGAGCTTTTTTTT

clone size: -
D gene: TRBD2
V gene: TRBV10-3
J gene: TRBJ2-3
CDR3 protein: CAISESDPGLAGVEAGTQYF
CDR3 DNA: TGTGCCATCAGTGAGTCGGATCCTGGACTAGCGGGAGTTGAGGCAGGTACGCAGTATTTC

clone size: -
D gene: -
V gene: TRBV29-1
J gene: TRBJ2-6
CDR3 protein: CSANISGANALTF
CDR3 DNA: TGCAGCGCCAACATCTCTGGGGCCAACGCCCTGACTTTC

clone size: -
D gene: -
V gene: TRBV20-1
J gene: TRBJ2-3
CDR3 protein: CSARDVSAFFLDTQYF
CDR3 DNA: TGCAGTGCTAGGGATGTGAGTGCCTTTTTTTTAGATACGCAGTATTTT

clone size: -
D gene: -
V gene: TRBV11-2
J gene: TRBJ2-1
CDR3 protein: CASSFLFNNEQFF
CDR3 DNA: TGTGCCAGCAGTTTCTTGTTCAACAATGAGCAGTTCTTC

clone size: -
D gene: TRBD2
V gene: TRBV10-1
J gene: TRBJ2-3
CDR3 protein: CASSEAGRTPNTQYF
CDR3 DNA: TGCGCAAGCAGTGAAGCCGGGAGGACCCCAAATACGCAGTATTTT

clone size: -
D gene: -
V gene: TRBV6-1
J gene: TRBJ2-5
CDR3 protein: CANSGIRLAGEGETQYF
CDR3 DNA: TGTGCCAACAGTGGAATTCGGCTAGCCGGAGAGGGAGAGACCCAATACTTC

clone size: -
D gene: -
V gene: TRBV11-2
J gene: TRBJ1-1
CDR3 protein: CASSLAAWMNTQAFF
CDR3 DNA: TGTGCCAGCAGCTTAGCAGCATGGATGAACACTCAAGCTTTCTTT

clone size: -
D gene: TRBD1
V gene: TRBV4-1
J gene: TRBJ2-2
CDR3 protein: CVSSSRGPYTGELFF
CDR3 DNA: TGCGTCAGCAGCAGCAGGGGGCCCTATACCGGGGAGCTATTTTTT

clone size: -
D gene: -
V gene: TRBV13
J gene: TRBJ1-6
CDR3 protein: CTSSQNDGSSHNSPLHF
CDR3 DNA: TGTACCAGTAGCCAAAACGACGGAAGCTCCCATAATTCACCCCTCCACTTT